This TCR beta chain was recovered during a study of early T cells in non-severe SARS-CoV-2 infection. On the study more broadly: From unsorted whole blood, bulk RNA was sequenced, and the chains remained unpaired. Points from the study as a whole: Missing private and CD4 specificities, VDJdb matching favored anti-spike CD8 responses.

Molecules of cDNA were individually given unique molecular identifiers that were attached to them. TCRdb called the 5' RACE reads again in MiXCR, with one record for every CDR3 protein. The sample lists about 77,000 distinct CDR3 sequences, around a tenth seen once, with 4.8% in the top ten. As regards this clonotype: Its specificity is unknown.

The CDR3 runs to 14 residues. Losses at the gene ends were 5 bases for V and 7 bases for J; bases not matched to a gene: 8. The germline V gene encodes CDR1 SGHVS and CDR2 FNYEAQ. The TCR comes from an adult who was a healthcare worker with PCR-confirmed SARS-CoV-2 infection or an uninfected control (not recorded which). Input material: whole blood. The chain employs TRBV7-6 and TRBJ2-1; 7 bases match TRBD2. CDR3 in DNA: TGTGCCAGCAGCACCCGGACCGGGGGGAATGAGCAGTTCTTC. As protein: CASSTRTGGNEQFF.